This T cell receptor (beta chain) appears in the sequencing data of a study of OX40 agonist ivuxolimab in advanced cancers. Study context: The patients received ivuxolimab by intravenous route every 2 weeks at 0.01 to 10 mg/kg. Prior anti-PD-1, anti-PD-L1 or anti-CTLA-4 therapy was allowed; 40% had some.

The CDR3 consists of 14 residues. The ends were cut back, 0 bases at V and 3 bases at J, with 9 bases in the middle. The germline gives CDR1 SGHRS, CDR2 YFSETQ. Repertoires were generated with immunoSEQ multiplex PCR, while TCRdb's copy carries only in-frame clones and drops some. The table has 50,000 or so clones, around nine tenths seen once. This TCR was sampled from an adult with an advanced solid tumor such as melanoma, head and neck, liver or kidney cancer. The starting material was CD4+ or CD8+ T cells sorted from blood, obtained in a trial of the OX40 agonist ivuxolimab. The V and J genes are TRBV5-1 and TRBJ1-2; D perhaps matches TRBD1 (5 bases). CDR3 sequence reads: CASSLGSRDYGYTF. CDR3 DNA: TGCGCCAGCAGCTTGGGTTCCAGGGACTATGGCTACACCTTC.